Presented here are 29 T cell receptor beta chains from one specimen sequenced in a study of blood T cell repertoires in COVID-19. Using immunoSEQ multiplex PCR, the repertoire was profiled, and TCRdb retains in-frame clones only, with some absent. The sample consists of over 70,000 clones, approximately 86% of them appearing once. The sequencing input was peripheral blood. All receptors come from a human donor in a cohort sampled during active COVID-19.

This rearrangement joins TRBV9 to TRBJ1-3; TRBD1 aligns across 7 bases. The junction had 9 bases not matched to a gene; V was cut back by 4 bases and J by 2 bases. CDR3 size: 16 residues. CDR1 and CDR2 from the germline V gene are SGDLS and YYNGEE. CDR3 loop: CASSPTDRFAGNTIYF. As DNA, the CDR3 is TGTGCCAGCAGCCCCACGGACAGGTTTGCTGGAAACACCATATATTTT.

In nucleotides, the CDR3 is TGTGCCAGCAGTTACTTTCCGGGGACTATCCAAGAGACCCAGTACTTC. Translation: CASSYFPGTIQETQYF. The chain recombines TRBV6-5 with TRBJ2-5; TRBD2 aligns across 7 bases. J was trimmed by 1 base and V by 1 base; bases with no gene match: 6. Germline V gives CDR1 MNHEY, CDR2 SVGAGI. CDR3 length: 16 amino acids.

The chain couples TRBV14 to TRBJ1-2; D gene uncertain. Looked up from germline, CDR1 is SGHDN and CDR2 is FVKESK. The V end lost 1 base, the J end lost 3 bases, and 6 bases lay between the germline ends. This CDR3 contains 13 residues. CDR3 region: CASSQANYYGYTF. In nucleotides, the CDR3 is TGTGCCAGCAGCCAAGCCAACTACTATGGCTACACCTTC.

The chain links TRBV9 to TRBJ2-3; 7 bases match TRBD2. The germline V gene encodes CDR1 SGDLS and CDR2 YYNGEE. V lost 4 bases, J lost 2 bases, and 4 bases stayed unmatched. The CDR3 totals 14 residues. CDR3: CASSSGAITDTQYF. As DNA, the CDR3 is TGTGCCAGCAGCAGCGGGGCTATCACAGATACGCAGTATTTT. The full variable domain, with the rest looked up from reference TRBV9 and TRBJ2-3, is DSGVTQTPKHLITATGQRVTLRCSPRSGDLSVYWYQQSLDQGLQFLIQYYNGEERAKGNILERFSAQQFPDLHSELNLSSLELGDSALYFCASSSGAITDTQYFGPGTRLTVL.

The J gene is TRBJ2-3, the V gene TRBV10-3; 8 nucleotides align to TRBD2. The J segment lost 0 bases and the V segment lost 0 bases, leaving 5 bases of the junction unmatched. CDR3 length: 17 amino acids. CDR1 is ENHRY and CDR2 is SYGVKD in the germline V gene. CDR3 loop: CAISESPSGSSTDTQYF. The CDR3 coding sequence is TGTGCCATCAGTGAGTCCCCTAGCGGGTCTAGCACAGATACGCAGTATTTT.

The chain employs TRBV11-1 and TRBJ2-7; TRBD2 is a possible D gene (5 bases). Germline loops: CDR1 SGHAT, CDR2 FQDESV (reference sequence). V lost 1 base, J lost 0 bases, and 13 bases lay in between. The CDR3 runs 16 residues. The CDR3: CASSLVVGGSSYEQYF. The CDR3 DNA sequence: TGTGCCAGCAGCTTAGTGGTTGGCGGGTCCTCCTACGAGCAGTACTTC.

This clone is a singleton in its sample. The CDR3 region has the DNA TGCGCCAGCAGCCAAGACAGGGGGCGAATTGGGTCCTACAATGAGCAGTTCTTC. This translates into CASSQDRGRIGSYNEQFF. The rearrangement joins TRBV4-1 to TRBJ2-1, with 8 bases lining up with TRBD1. The CDR3 contains 18 residues. Per germline, CDR1 MGHRA and CDR2 YSYEKL. V lost 0 bases to trimming and J lost 1 base; unmatched junction nucleotides: 8.

The rearrangement uses TRBV7-2 and TRBJ2-3; 8 bases map to TRBD1. The CDR3 is made up of 15 amino acids. Losses at the gene ends were 2 bases for V and 1 base for J; bases not matched to a gene: 2. Germline CDR1 and CDR2: SGHTA and FQGNSA. In nucleotides, the CDR3 is TGTGCCAGCAGCTTAACGGGACAGGGCACAGATACGCAGTATTTT. Its protein product is CASSLTGQGTDTQYF.

The rearrangement joins TRBV15 to TRBJ1-2, with D uncertain. CDR1 and CDR2 from the germline V gene are LNHNV and YYDKDF (reference sequence). V gave up 5 bases and J gave up 2 bases, with 12 bases separating them. This CDR3 is built from 14 residues. The CDR3 coding sequence is TGTGCCACCAGCCTAAAAGAGTTCAACTATGGCTACACCTTC. It yields the protein CATSLKEFNYGYTF.

The CDR3 bases are TGTGCCAGTAGCGCTTTGTTCGGGACAGCGAGCGGAAACACCATATATTTT. Protein: CASSALFGTASGNTIYF. The rearrangement links TRBV19 to TRBJ1-3; 7 positions match TRBD1. V was pared by 6 bases and J by 4 bases, with 15 bases of the junction left unmatched. The CDR3 loop spans 17 amino acids. Germline CDR1 and CDR2: LNHDA and SQIVND (reference sequence).

The chain employs TRBV28 and TRBJ1-2; 7 nucleotides match TRBD1. Germline trimming cut 6 bases from V and 10 bases from J; bases unmatched to any gene: 11. Per the germline V gene, CDR1 is MDHEN and CDR2 is SYDVKM. This CDR3 is 13 amino acids long. Here the CDR3 reads CASSPTRQGVYTF. CDR3 nucleotide sequence: TGTGCCAGCAGCCCAACGCGACAGGGAGTCTACACCTTC.

The rearrangement joins TRBV7-6 to TRBJ2-5; no clear D gene. The germline CDR1 and CDR2 sequences are SGHVS and FNYEAQ. V gave up 4 bases and J gave up 2 bases, with 2 bases separating them. CDR3 size: 11 residues. CDR3 region: CASSSQETQYF. The DNA of the CDR3 is TGTGCCAGCAGCTCGCAAGAGACCCAGTACTTC.

The chain links TRBV5-1 to TRBJ2-3, with 11 positions matching TRBD1. The germline gives CDR1 SGHRS, CDR2 YFSETQ. V gave up 0 bases and J gave up 4 bases; unmatched junction bases: 4. CDR3 length equals 16 residues. CDR3 residues: CASSLGLGQGADTQYF. The CDR3 DNA follows: TGCGCCAGCAGCTTGGGCCTGGGACAGGGGGCAGATACGCAGTATTTT.

The gene calls are TRBV13 and TRBJ1-2; 9 bases align to TRBD1. J was trimmed by 3 bases and V by 8 bases; bases with no gene match: 10. CDR3 size: 15 residues. CDR1 PRHDT and CDR2 FYEKMQ come from the germline V gene (reference sequence). CDR3 coding DNA: TGTGCCAGCGATCTCTCGGGACAGGGTCACTATGGCTACACCTTC. Amino acid sequence: CASDLSGQGHYGYTF.

The V gene is TRBV11-3, the J gene TRBJ2-1, with a possible D match to TRBD2 (6 bases). The CDR3 consists of 18 residues. Germline V gene data show CDR1 as SGHNT and CDR2 as YENEEA. V lost 5 bases to trimming and J lost 0 bases, with 20 bases between them. The CDR3 sequence: CASSLRAGGDPSYNEQFF. The CDR3, as DNA: TGTGCCAGCAGCCTCCGCGCCGGGGGTGACCCCTCCTACAATGAGCAGTTCTTC.

V is TRBV15 and J is TRBJ2-7; 10 bases map to TRBD2. This CDR3 region has 15 residues. V shed 2 bases, J shed 4 bases, and the junction held 5 bases outside the gene matches. Germline V gene lookup returns CDR1 LNHNV and CDR2 YYDKDF (reference sequence). In nucleotides, the CDR3 is TGTGCCACCAGCAGAACTCTAGCGGGGGTTTACGAGCAGTACTTC. The encoded protein is CATSRTLAGVYEQYF.

This chain uses TRBV5-1 with TRBJ2-1; a possible D gene is TRBD2 (6 bases). V was cut by 5 bases and J by 1 base, with 10 bases left in between. Looked up from germline, CDR1 is SGHRS and CDR2 is YFSETQ. This CDR3 has 14 residues. The CDR3, as DNA: TGCGCCAGCAGTAGGGACTTGTCCTACAATGAGCAGTTCTTC. Protein sequence: CASSRDLSYNEQFF.

The chain joins TRBV19 to TRBJ1-4; 7 bases map to TRBD1. Looked up from germline, CDR1 is LNHDA and CDR2 is SQIVND (reference sequence). The CDR3 is made up of 14 amino acids. V gave up 3 bases and J gave up 5 bases; unmatched junction bases: 3. The DNA for the CDR3 is TGTGCCAGTAGTATCTACAGGGGCAATGAAAAACTGTTTTTT. Translating gives CASSIYRGNEKLFF.

The genes are TRBV4-1 and TRBJ2-7, with D possibly being TRBD2 (7 bases). The CDR3 runs to 17 residues. From germline, CDR1 is MGHRA and CDR2 YSYEKL. V shed 1 base and J shed 1 base, with 17 bases lying between them. CDR3 region: CASSQVSGGLLSYEQYF. The CDR3 bases are TGCGCCAGCAGCCAAGTCTCCGGGGGGCTTCTATCCTACGAGCAGTACTTC.

The CDR3 loop reads CASSFKGSGDFF. DNA of the CDR3: TGTGCCAGCAGTTTTAAGGGGAGCGGGGATTTCTTC. The chain couples TRBV28 to TRBJ2-1; 7 bases fit TRBD2. The CDR3 runs to 12 residues. Germline V CDR1 and CDR2: MDHEN, SYDVKM. V shed 3 bases, J shed 16 bases, and the junction held 9 bases outside the gene matches.

The chain couples TRBV10-3 to TRBJ2-5; 11 bases line up with TRBD1. The CDR3 spans 14 residues. V lost 4 bases and J lost 6; bases outside the gene matches: 4. Per the germline V gene, CDR1 is ENHRY and CDR2 is SYGVKD. This chain's CDR3 is CAISGGQGAKTQYF. The CDR3, as DNA: TGTGCCATCAGTGGAGGACAGGGGGCGAAGACCCAGTACTTC.

This rearrangement joins TRBV5-6 to TRBJ2-7; unclear D gene. The germline V and J ends were trimmed by 2 bases and 7 bases, with 7 bases remaining between them. Germline CDR1 is SGHDT and CDR2 is YYEEEE. The CDR3 is made up of 11 amino acids. CDR3 sequence (DNA): TGTGCCAGCAGCTTTGAGAGGGAGCAGTACTTC. This gives the protein CASSFEREQYF. Variable domain in full (rest from reference TRBV5-6 and TRBJ2-7): DAGVTQSPTHLIKTRGQQVTLRCSPKSGHDTVSWYQQALGQGPQFIFQYYEEEERQRGNFPDRFSGHQFPNYSSELNVNALLLGDSALYLCASSFEREQYFGPGTRLTVT.

The chain recombines TRBV6-6 with TRBJ2-7; possible D gene TRBD2, 5 bases. V gave up 5 bases and J gave up 1 base, with 21 bases separating them. The CDR3 extends over 17 amino acids. Germline-derived CDR1 and CDR2 are MNHNY and SVGAGI (reference sequence). CDR3 nucleotides: TGTGCCAGCAGTCCTGATAGGAGCGGCGGGCAATCCTACGAGCAGTACTTC. As protein: CASSPDRSGGQSYEQYF.

V gene TRBV10-3 combines with J gene TRBJ2-3; 9 bases are a match to TRBD2. Germline V CDR1 and CDR2: ENHRY, SYGVKD. J was trimmed by 6 bases and V by 10 bases; bases with no gene match: 11. The CDR3 length is 14 residues. In DNA, the CDR3 is TGTGCCACCCCATGGAGGCGGGAGGGCGATACGCAGTATTTT. Protein: CATPWRREGDTQYF.

This clone was seen more than once but under ten times. The chain carries TRBV2 and TRBJ2-1; a weak D match, TRBD2 (5 bases). CDR1 SNHLY and CDR2 FYNNEI come from the germline V gene. V was cut by 2 bases and J by 9 bases, with 14 bases left in between. The CDR3 spans 14 residues. This CDR3 is CASSERASSGEQFF. The CDR3 DNA is TGTGCCAGCAGTGAAAGGGCTAGCTCCGGTGAGCAGTTCTTC.

This sequence joins TRBV15 and TRBJ2-1, with 9 bases lining up with TRBD1. Trimming took 3 bases from V and 6 from J; bases not matched to a gene: 6. Per germline, CDR1 LNHNV and CDR2 YYDKDF (reference sequence). The CDR3 length is 15 residues. This CDR3 reads CATSSPGTGINEQFF. The CDR3 DNA sequence: TGTGCCACCAGCAGTCCCGGGACAGGGATCAATGAGCAGTTCTTC.

The chain carries TRBV5-1 and TRBJ2-3, with D perhaps matching TRBD2 (5 bases). This CDR3 contains 14 residues. Trimming took 9 bases from V and 0 from J, leaving 14 bases between them. Looked up from germline, CDR1 is SGHRS and CDR2 is YFSETQ. The CDR3 spells CATHEGPSTDTQYF. The CDR3 coding sequence is TGCGCCACCCATGAGGGCCCAAGCACAGATACGCAGTATTTT.

The chain carries TRBV5-8 and TRBJ1-6; D remains unclear. This CDR3 is 14 amino acids long. The ends were cut back, 4 bases at V and 0 bases at J, with 5 bases in the middle. Looked up from germline, CDR1 is SGHTS and CDR2 is YDEGEE. The CDR3: CASSGSSYNSPLHF. The CDR3 nucleotides are TGTGCCAGCAGCGGGAGCTCCTATAATTCACCCCTCCACTTT.

The rearrangement links TRBV5-6 to TRBJ2-3, with a possible D match to TRBD1 (6 bases). CDR1 is SGHDT, CDR2 YYEEEE, per germline. V was cut by 5 bases and J by 1 base, with 20 bases left in between. The CDR3 extends over 17 amino acids. This CDR3 reads CASSDTPTGLGTDTQYF. The CDR3 coding sequence is TGTGCCAGCAGTGATACTCCTACAGGGTTAGGCACAGATACGCAGTATTTT.